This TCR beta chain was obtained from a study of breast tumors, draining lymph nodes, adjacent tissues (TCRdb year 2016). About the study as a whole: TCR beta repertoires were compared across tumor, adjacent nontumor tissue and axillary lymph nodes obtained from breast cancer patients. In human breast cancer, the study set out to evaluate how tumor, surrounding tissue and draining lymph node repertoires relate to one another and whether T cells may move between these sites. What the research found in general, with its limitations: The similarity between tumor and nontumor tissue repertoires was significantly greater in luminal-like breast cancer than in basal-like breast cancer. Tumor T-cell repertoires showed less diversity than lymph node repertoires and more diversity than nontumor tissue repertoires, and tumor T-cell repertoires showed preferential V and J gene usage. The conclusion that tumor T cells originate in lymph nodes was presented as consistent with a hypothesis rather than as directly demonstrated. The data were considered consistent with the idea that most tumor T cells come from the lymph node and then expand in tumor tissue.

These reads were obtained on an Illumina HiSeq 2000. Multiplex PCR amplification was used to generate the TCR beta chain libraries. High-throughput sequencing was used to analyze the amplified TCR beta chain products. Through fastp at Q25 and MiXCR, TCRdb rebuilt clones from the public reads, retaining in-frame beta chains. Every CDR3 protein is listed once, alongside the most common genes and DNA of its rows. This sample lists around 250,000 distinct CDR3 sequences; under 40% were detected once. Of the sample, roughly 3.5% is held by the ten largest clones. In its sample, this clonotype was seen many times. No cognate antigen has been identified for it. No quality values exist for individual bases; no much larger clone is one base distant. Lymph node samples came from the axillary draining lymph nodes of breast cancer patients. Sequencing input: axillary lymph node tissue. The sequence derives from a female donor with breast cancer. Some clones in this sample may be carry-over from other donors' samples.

DNA sequence: TGCGCCAGCAGCTTGGAAGCGGGAGACTACGAGCAGTACTTC. Its protein is CASSLEAGDYEQYF. The chain is encoded by TRBV5-1 joined to TRBJ2-7; 8 of the junction bases match TRBD2. CDR1 and CDR2, per the germline V gene, are SGHRS and YFSETQ. From the cysteine through the phenylalanine, the CDR3 covers 14 amino acids. Of all the DNA, just the CDR3 is kept, 42 bases in frame from base 1. V is cut back by 0 bases and J by 3 bases, with 2 bases in the junction unmatched.